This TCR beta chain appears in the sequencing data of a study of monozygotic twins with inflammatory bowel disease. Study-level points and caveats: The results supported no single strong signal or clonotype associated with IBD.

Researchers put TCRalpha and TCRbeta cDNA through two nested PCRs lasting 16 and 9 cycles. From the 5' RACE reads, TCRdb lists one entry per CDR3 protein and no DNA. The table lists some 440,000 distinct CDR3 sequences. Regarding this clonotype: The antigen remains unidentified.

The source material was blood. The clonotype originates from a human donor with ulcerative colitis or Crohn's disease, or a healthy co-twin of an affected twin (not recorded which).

The CDR3 reads CASSQDRSGYGSYEQYF. This rearrangement joins TRBV4-1 to TRBJ2-7; the D gene TCRdb calls, TRBD1, cannot be checked with no DNA. Per germline, CDR1 MGHRA and CDR2 YSYEKL. This CDR3 has 17 residues.